This T cell receptor (beta chain) comes out of a study of T cell responses to AZD1222 COVID-19 vaccine. The study, taken as a whole, reports: Spike-specific TCR breadth and depth grew following two AZD1222 doses. Clonal diversity was possibly underestimated, and the donors were mostly white British, with more females.

The CDR3 has 13 residues. Pooling of second doses given at about 4 or about 12 weeks was done. Concerning this clone itself: Antigen: not known.

Here immunoSEQ multiplex PCR was the method, and the copy in TCRdb shows in-frame clones only, minus some. The table shows under 150,000 clones, with around 90% occurring only once. This rearrangement joins TRBV21-1 to TRBJ1-1. TRBV21-1 corresponds to a pseudogene. This specimen consisted of peripheral blood, obtained 28 days after the second AZD1222 dose. This TCR was sampled from an adult who received the AZD1222 COVID-19 vaccine. In nucleotides, the CDR3 is TGTGCCAGCAGCAACCCCAGCGACACTGAAGCTTTCTTT. Translation gives CASSNPSDTEAFF.